This T cell receptor (beta chain) is from a study of STAT3 mutations in large granular lymphocyte leukemia. Background on the study: Roughly half the longitudinally sequenced T-LGLL patients had canonical STAT3 mutations. Over half of T-LGLL patients had one or more immunosuppressive regimens. Study findings and constraints: Every T-cell large granular lymphocyte leukemia patient had at least one immunodominant TCR beta clonotype.

The protocol was immunoSEQ multiplex PCR, while the TCRdb copy is restricted to in-frame clones and leaves out a portion. The sample records about 10,000 clones, roughly 55% being singletons. This clone turned up a few times. Its matching antigen is unknown. Trimming removed 0 bases from V and 8 bases from J; junction bases left unmatched: 6. Germline-derived CDR1 and CDR2 are GTSNPN and SVGIG (reference sequence). This CDR3 is built from 13 residues. This receptor was identified in a boy between 5 and 17 years old with T-cell large granular lymphocyte leukemia. Some clones in this sample may be carry-over from other donors' samples. What was sequenced was peripheral blood mononuclear cells. The chain uses TRBV30 and TRBJ1-2, with 7 bases matching TRBD1. CDR3 coding DNA: TGTGCCTGGAGTGTGGGGACAGATCTCGGCTACACCTTC. Its translation is CAWSVGTDLGYTF.